One T cell receptor beta chain is described in this entry. Cohort placement rested on clinical history that participants reported themselves. In the authors' workflow: Reference gene primers were amplified, and this amplification served to estimate nucleated cell counts. TCRdb keeps only in-frame clones here, not all; method: immunoSEQ multiplex PCR. The DNA was the basis for D and trimming; V, J and clone size are from that table. The sample has some 460,000 clones, nearly 90% seen once; the top ten hold roughly 1.8%. The CDR3 is 15 amino acids. Trimming shortened V by 0 bases and J by 4 bases, and 12 bases separated the two germline ends. CDR1 and CDR2 from the germline V gene are LNHNV and YYDKDF (reference sequence). This record belongs to a study of blood T cell repertoires in COVID-19. Looking at the study overall: Sources were T cells, B-cell-depleted T cells, or PBMCs; the material itself was cDNA or gDNA.

This chain connects TRBV15 to TRBJ2-5; no firm D call. The TCR was taken from a woman aged 18-29 years with acute COVID-19. The sequencing sample was made of PBMCs or T cells enriched from blood (not recorded which). CDR3 sequence (DNA): TGTGCCACCAGCAGAGATCCTTTGACGGGAGAGACCCAGTACTTC. Amino acids: CATSRDPLTGETQYF.